Shown below are 14 T cell receptor beta chains from a single sample sequenced in a study of blood T cells in healthy people across ages. Through a sample-barcoded 5' primer and a J-beta primer mix, a second PCR was run for about 7 to 12 cycles. TCRdb analysed the 5' RACE reads with MiXCR anew, one entry per CDR3 protein. The profile shows under 2,000,000 distinct CDR3 sequences, around half of them singletons. Source material: blood. All receptors come from a woman in her thirties or forties in good health.

This chain links TRBV7-2 with TRBJ1-5; D is unclear. This CDR3 is 13 amino acids long. Trimming shortened V by 5 bases and J by 7 bases, and 12 bases separated the two germline ends. Germline assignment: CDR1 SGHTA and CDR2 FQGNSA. CDR3 DNA: TGTGCCAGCAGCCGGTTTTTACGACAGCCCCAGCATTTT. This sequence encodes CASSRFLRQPQHF.

This clonotype was counted only a few times. The chain is built from TRBV29-1 and TRBJ2-1; TRBD2 aligns across 7 bases. The V gene end was trimmed by 0 bases and the J gene end by 2 bases; junction bases not matched to a gene: 7. The CDR3 spans 16 residues. Germline-derived CDR1 and CDR2 are SQVTM and ANQGSEA. CDR3 in DNA: TGCAGCGTTGAAGAACGCCTAGCGGTGGCCTACAATGAGCAGTTCTTC. It specifies CSVEERLAVAYNEQFF.

V usage is TRBV7-2 and J usage is TRBJ1-2, with a weak D call TRBD1 (5 bases). The CDR3 runs to 15 residues. Germline CDR1 reads SGHTA; CDR2 reads FQGNSA. Between the trimmed V and J ends, which lost 5 bases and 7 bases, there was a span of 20 bases. The CDR3 DNA sequence: TGTGCCAGCAGCGGCTATCAGGGAGCGGGTGGTGGCTACACCTTC. This gives the protein CASSGYQGAGGGYTF. Looking up the rest from reference TRBV7-2 and TRBJ1-2 gives the full variable domain: GAGVSQSPSNKVTEKGKDVELRCDPISGHTALYWYRQSLGQGLEFLIYFQGNSAPDKSGLPSDRFSAERTGGSVSTLTIQRTQQEDSAVYLCASSGYQGAGGGYTFGSGTRLTVV.

The rearrangement uses TRBV9 and TRBJ2-1, with D possibly called TRBD1 or TRBD2 (5 bases each). The CDR3 totals 14 residues. Germline assignment: CDR1 SGDLS and CDR2 YYNGEE. V lost 4 bases, J lost 10 bases, and 18 bases lay in between. The CDR3 region is CASSPPGRSYEQFF. The CDR3 nucleotides are TGTGCCAGCAGCCCCCCAGGGAGATCCTACGAGCAGTTCTTC.

The chain has TRBV5-1 and TRBJ1-2; D remains unclear. This CDR3 has 14 residues. V lost 0 bases, J lost 3 bases, and 9 bases lay in between. The germline V gene has CDR1 SGHRS and CDR2 YFSETQ. Here the CDR3 reads CASSLVVRDYGYTF. The DNA of the CDR3 is TGCGCCAGCAGCTTGGTTGTGCGTGACTATGGCTACACCTTC.

This chain uses TRBV4-2 with TRBJ1-6, with D possibly TRBD1 on 5 matching bases. Trimming left V 7 bases short and J 9 bases short, with 13 bases between. The CDR3 contains 13 residues. Germline V gives CDR1 LGHNA, CDR2 YNFKEQ. The CDR3 protein is CASTPGASSPLHF. The CDR3, as DNA: TGTGCCAGCACCCCCGGGGCAAGTTCACCCCTCCACTTT.

CDR3 in DNA: TGTGCCAGCAGTGAAGCGGGGGGGGCAGATGGCTACACCTTC. The encoded protein is CASSEAGGADGYTF. The chain uses TRBV25-1 and TRBJ1-2, with a tentative D call TRBD1 (6 bases). The CDR3 runs 14 residues. V was pared by 2 bases and J by 6 bases, with 13 bases between. Germline V gene lookup returns CDR1 MGHDK and CDR2 SYGVNS.

This clonotype has a handful of counts. The chain links TRBV6-1 to TRBJ2-7, with 7 bases matching TRBD1. Unmatched junction bases numbered 5, after V lost 7 bases and J lost 2 bases. The length of the CDR3 is 13 residues. The germline V gene encodes CDR1 MNHNS and CDR2 SASEGT. The CDR3 here is CASNKQGTYEQYF. The CDR3 coding sequence is TGTGCCAGCAATAAACAGGGGACCTACGAGCAGTACTTC.

A few counts support this clonotype. V is TRBV6-2 or TRBV6-3 and J is TRBJ2-5, with TRBD2 as a possible D gene (5 bases). CDR3 length: 12 amino acids. The germline gives CDR1 MNHEY, CDR2 SVGEGT. V was trimmed by 7 bases and J by 3 bases, leaving 9 bases between them. CDR3 residues: CASTPGKETQYF. Here the CDR3 DNA reads TGTGCCAGCACCCCGGGGAAAGAGACCCAGTACTTC.

The genes are TRBV6-2 or TRBV6-3 and TRBJ2-5; 11 bases fit TRBD2. J lost 3 bases, V lost 2 bases, and 5 bases had no gene match. Germline lookup yields CDR1 MNHEY and CDR2 SVGEGT. This CDR3 is built from 16 residues. CDR3: CASSYPRLAGKETQYF. DNA of the CDR3: TGTGCCAGCAGTTACCCCCGACTAGCGGGGAAAGAGACCCAGTACTTC.

This clonotype was picked up a small number of times. This chain links TRBV7-2 with TRBJ2-5; 9 bases are a match to TRBD2. Germline V lookup: CDR1 SGHTA, CDR2 FQGNSA. V gave up 5 bases and J gave up 3 bases; unmatched junction bases: 4. The CDR3 extends over 14 amino acids. CDR3 protein: CASSTLAGKETQYF. CDR3 bases: TGTGCCAGCAGCACTCTAGCGGGGAAAGAGACCCAGTACTTC.

This clonotype has just a few counts. The chain combines TRBV11-3 with TRBJ2-5; D possibly uses TRBD1 or TRBD2 (5 bases each). V lost 1 base and J lost 4, with 13 bases in between. This CDR3 spans 15 amino acids. CDR1 is SGHNT and CDR2 is YENEEA in the germline V gene. The DNA for the CDR3 is TGTGCCAGCAGCTTAGTGGGGCCGGGAAGAGAGACCCAGTACTTC. Protein sequence: CASSLVGPGRETQYF.

The chain recombines TRBV10-2 with TRBJ1-6, with D unresolved. The CDR3 length is 14 residues. Deletions cut 3 bases from V and 6 bases from J, with 9 bases between. CDR1 is WSHSY and CDR2 is SAAADI in the germline V gene. CDR3 in DNA: TGCGCCAGCAGTGATAACGGGGTTAATTCACCCCTCCACTTT. Residues: CASSDNGVNSPLHF.

The CDR3 loop is CASSRPSSSYNEQFF. As DNA, the CDR3 is TGTGCCAGCAGCAGACCCAGTAGCTCCTACAATGAGCAGTTCTTC. This chain links TRBV27 with TRBJ2-1; D is unresolved. CDR1 and CDR2 from the germline V gene are MNHEY and SMNVEV (reference sequence). Trimming left V 6 bases short and J 0 bases short, with 12 bases between. This CDR3 has 15 amino acids.